This T cell receptor beta chain was identified in a study of cytomegalovirus exposure and HLA in healthy donors. Study outcomes and limitations: Among TCR beta chains of equal frequency, HLA-associated ones were more clonally expanded in a later analysis.

Note on this clone: Antigen specificity is unknown.

The ends lost 4 bases at V and 4 bases at J; junction bases unmatched: 8. This CDR3 is 16 amino acids long. Germline lookup yields CDR1 SGHDN and CDR2 FVKESK. It was with 60 Vbeta and 13 Jbeta primers that the PCR ran. Profiled with immunoSEQ multiplex PCR; TCRdb holds only in-frame clones, not every one. The sample contains about 140,000 clones, roughly four fifths of which appear only once. The TCR originated in a man aged 30 to 39 in good health and CMV-seropositive. The V call is TRBV14, the J call TRBJ2-1; TRBD1 aligns across 9 bases. Sequenced input: PBMCs. CDR3 loop: CASSPLGTGKYNEQFF. Here the CDR3 DNA reads TGTGCCAGCAGCCCCCTAGGGACAGGGAAATACAATGAGCAGTTCTTC.